This TCR beta chain was recorded in a study of blood T cell repertoires in COVID-19. Study details: Sample material is recorded as cDNA or gDNA derived from T cells, B-cell-depleted T cells, or PBMCs.

Two negative PCRs, clearance, or symptom resolution had been documented for recovered Cohort 3 donors. The CDR3 runs 16 residues. CDR1 is MNHEY and CDR2 is SVGAGI in the germline V gene. V was pared by 3 bases and J by 10 bases, with 14 bases of the junction left unmatched. Source study methods: Amplifying reference gene primers gave estimates of nucleated cell counts. Data came from immunoSEQ multiplex PCR; TCRdb stores just in-frame clones and leaves some out. V, J and clone size are taken as reported in that table, and D and trimming were inferred from the DNA itself. The sample yields a few hundred thousand clones, nearly 90% seen once.

Sequencing was performed on PBMCs or T cells enriched from blood (not recorded which). The source is a woman in her twenties or thirties who had recovered from COVID-19. The gene calls are TRBV6-5 and TRBJ2-1; the match to TRBD2 covers 8 bases. CDR3 protein: CASSYRLASTLGEQFF. In nucleotides, the CDR3 is TGTGCCAGCAGTTATCGACTAGCGTCTACCCTAGGCGAGCAGTTCTTC.